Each of the 3 T cell receptor beta chains below was sequenced from the same sample in a study of T cell clonotyping in hematopoietic cell transplantation. Time point reported: recipient sample about 28 days before transplant, after cytoreduction. Profiling relied on immunoSEQ multiplex PCR, and the TCRdb table lists in-frame clones only, not all of them. The sample contains 25,000 to 30,000 clones, around 82% of which appear only once. The sample was peripheral blood mononuclear cells, taken before stem cell transplant. All receptors derive from a man in his forties with acute myeloid leukemia. Some clones in this sample may be carry-over from other donors' samples.

This sequence joins TRBV5-1 and TRBJ2-1; 10 bases line up with TRBD2. Germline V gives CDR1 SGHRS, CDR2 YFSETQ. V lost 1 base and J lost 6; bases outside the gene matches: 4. CDR3 length: 15 amino acids. In DNA, the CDR3 is TGCGCCAGCAGCTTGATAGCGGGGGGCCGCAATGAGCAGTTCTTC. It yields the protein CASSLIAGGRNEQFF.

The chain uses TRBV5-1 and TRBJ2-3, with a weak D call TRBD1 (5 bases). Germline-derived CDR1 and CDR2 are SGHRS and YFSETQ. V lost 1 base, J lost 6 bases, and 15 bases lay in between. This CDR3 spans 15 amino acids. This CDR3 reads CASSLYSGARDTQYF. The CDR3 DNA sequence: TGCGCCAGCAGCTTGTATTCTGGGGCAAGGGATACGCAGTATTTT.

The V and J genes are TRBV7-9 and TRBJ2-7; a possible D gene is TRBD1 (5 bases). The V gene's germline CDR1 is SEHNR and CDR2 FQNEAQ (reference sequence). The length of the CDR3 is 16 residues. The V end was cut by 5 bases, the J end by 0 bases, with 17 bases between. The CDR3 spells CASSPVARADSYEQYF. DNA of the CDR3: TGTGCCAGCAGCCCCGTCGCCAGGGCCGACTCCTACGAGCAGTACTTC.